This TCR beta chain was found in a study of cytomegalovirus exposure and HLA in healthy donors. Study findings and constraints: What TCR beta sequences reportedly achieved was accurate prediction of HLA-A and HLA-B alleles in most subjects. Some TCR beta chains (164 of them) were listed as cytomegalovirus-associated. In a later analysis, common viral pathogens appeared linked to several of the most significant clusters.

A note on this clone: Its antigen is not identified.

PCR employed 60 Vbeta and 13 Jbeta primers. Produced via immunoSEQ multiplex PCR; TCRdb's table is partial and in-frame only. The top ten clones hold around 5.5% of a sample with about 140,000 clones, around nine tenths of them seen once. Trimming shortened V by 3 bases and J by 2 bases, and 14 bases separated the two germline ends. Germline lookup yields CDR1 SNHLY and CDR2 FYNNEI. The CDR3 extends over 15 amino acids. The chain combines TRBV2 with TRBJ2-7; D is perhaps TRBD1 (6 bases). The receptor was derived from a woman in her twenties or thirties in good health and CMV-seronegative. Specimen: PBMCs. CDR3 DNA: TGTGCCAGCAGTGAGGAAACAGGGAAGGCCTACGAGCAGTACTTC. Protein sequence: CASSEETGKAYEQYF.